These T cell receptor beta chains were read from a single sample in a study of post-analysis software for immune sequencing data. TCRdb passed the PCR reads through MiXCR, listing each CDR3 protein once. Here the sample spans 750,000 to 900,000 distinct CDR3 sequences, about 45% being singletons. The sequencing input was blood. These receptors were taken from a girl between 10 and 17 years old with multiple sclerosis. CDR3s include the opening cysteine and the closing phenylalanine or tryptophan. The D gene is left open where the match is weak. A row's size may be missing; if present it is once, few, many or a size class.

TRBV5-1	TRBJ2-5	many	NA	TGTGCCAGCAGCTTCCGGGACTCACAAGAGACCCAGTACTTC	CASSFRDSQETQYF
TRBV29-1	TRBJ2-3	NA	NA	TGCAGCGTTGAAGACCTAGACTGGAAAAGCACAGATACGCAGTATTTT	CSVEDLDWKSTDTQYF
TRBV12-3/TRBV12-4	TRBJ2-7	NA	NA	TGTGCCAGCGGATTTGCGGGCAACTACGAGCAGTACTTC	CASGFAGNYEQYF
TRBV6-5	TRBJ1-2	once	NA	TGTGCCAGCAGCAAGGGGGGGGCTGGGTATGGCTACACCTTC	CASSKGGAGYGYTF
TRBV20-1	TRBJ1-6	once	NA	TGCAGTGCTAGGAGGCAGGGGTCACCCCTCCACTTT	CSARRQGSPLHF
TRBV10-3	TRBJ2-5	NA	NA	TGTGCCATCGGAATAGGGCAGGGGAGGGAGACCCAGTACTTC	CAIGIGQGRETQYF
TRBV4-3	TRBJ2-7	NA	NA	TGCGCCAGCAGCCAAGATTTAGGGTCTGGCTACGAGCAGTACTTC	CASSQDLGSGYEQYF
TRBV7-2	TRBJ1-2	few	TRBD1	TGTGCCAGCAGCTTAGCTGGTCAGGGGGACTATGGCTACACCTTC	CASSLAGQGDYGYTF
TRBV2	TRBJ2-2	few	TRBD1	TGTGCCATCCCGGACAGGGCTAGACCCACCGGGGAGCTGTTTTTT	CAIPDRARPTGELFF
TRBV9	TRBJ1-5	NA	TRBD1	TGTGCCAGCAGCCCGAAGGACAGGGATCAGCCCCAGCATTTT	CASSPKDRDQPQHF
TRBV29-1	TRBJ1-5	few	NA	TGCAGCGTCGCCGACAGCCCGAATCAGCCCCAGCATTTT	CSVADSPNQPQHF
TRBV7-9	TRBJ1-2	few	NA	TGTGCCAGCAGCTTAGGGGGGCCTAACTATGGCTACACCTTC	CASSLGGPNYGYTF
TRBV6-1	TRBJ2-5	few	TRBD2	TGTGCCAGCACTCCGGCGGGAGCGGGGGAGACCCAGTACTTC	CASTPAGAGETQYF
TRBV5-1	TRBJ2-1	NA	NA	TGCGCCAGCAGCCTAAGGCCGGACGACGAGCAGTTCTTC	CASSLRPDDEQFF
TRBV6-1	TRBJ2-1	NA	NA	TGTGCCAGCCAGCAAAGCTCCTACAATGAGCAGTTCTTC	CASQQSSYNEQFF
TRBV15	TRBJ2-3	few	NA	TGTGCCACCAGCAGGGCGAGGGGGGATACGCAGTATTTT	CATSRARGDTQYF
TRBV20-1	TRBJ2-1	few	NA	TGCAGTGCCCCGGACTACGAGCGGGAGCAGTTCTTC	CSAPDYEREQFF
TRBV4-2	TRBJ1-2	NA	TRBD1	TGTGCCAGCAGCCAGGCCTCTGGACAGGGTAGCAATGGCTACACCTTC	CASSQASGQGSNGYTF
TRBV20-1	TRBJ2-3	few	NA	TGCAGTGCTTCAACACGCACAGATACGCAGTATTTT	CSASTRTDTQYF
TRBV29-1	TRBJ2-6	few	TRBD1	TGCAGCGTTACCGGGACAGGCCTTAGCTCTGGGGCCAACGTCCTGACTTTC	CSVTGTGLSSGANVLTF
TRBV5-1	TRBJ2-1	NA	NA	TGCGCCAGCAGCTTGGAGCATTCTTCCTACAATGAGCAGTTCTTC	CASSLEHSSYNEQFF
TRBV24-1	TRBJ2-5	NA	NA	TGTGCCACCAGATTCGCGGGTTTGGGCCAAGAGACCCAGTACTTC	CATRFAGLGQETQYF
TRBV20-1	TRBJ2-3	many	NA	TGCAGTGCTAGCGACCGCCGGGGCACAGATACGCAGTATTTT	CSASDRRGTDTQYF
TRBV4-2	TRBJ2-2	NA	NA	TGTGCCTCTCTCGAGAACACCGGGGAGCTGTTTTTT	CASLENTGELFF
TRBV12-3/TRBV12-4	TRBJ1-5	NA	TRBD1	TGTGCCAGCAGTTTAGCCCCCCACAGGGGTAATCAGCCCCAGCATTTT	CASSLAPHRGNQPQHF
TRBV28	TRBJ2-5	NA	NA	TGTGCCAGCACCCCAGGGGACCAAGAGACCCAGTACTTC	CASTPGDQETQYF
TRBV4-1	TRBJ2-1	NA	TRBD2	TGCGCCAGCAGCCAAGGGGCTAGCGGGAACTCCTACAATGAGCAGTTCTTC	CASSQGASGNSYNEQFF
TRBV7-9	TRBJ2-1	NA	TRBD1	TGTGCCAGCACCCAGGTCAGAGGGGGCTTCACCTACAATGAGCAGTTCTTC	CASTQVRGGFTYNEQFF
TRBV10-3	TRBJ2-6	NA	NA	TGTGCCATCAGTGCCGAATGGGGATTGCGGTCTGGGGCCAACGTCCTGACTTTC	CAISAEWGLRSGANVLTF
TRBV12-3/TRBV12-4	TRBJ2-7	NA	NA	TGTGCCAGCAGGACCCCGGGTTCCCCCTACGAGCAGTACTTC	CASRTPGSPYEQYF